These 19 T cell receptor beta chains originate from one sample sequenced in a study of blood T cell repertoires in COVID-19. Generated by immunoSEQ multiplex PCR, the TCRdb table keeps only in-frame clones and is missing some. This table holds more than 300,000 clones, over 75% found once. Input material: peripheral blood. The source is a woman aged 25 to 39 with COVID-19, enrolled during active disease.

The chain links TRBV27 to TRBJ2-2; D may be TRBD1 (6 bases). Per germline, CDR1 MNHEY and CDR2 SMNVEV (reference sequence). V shed 8 bases and J shed 3 bases, with 7 bases lying between them. The length of the CDR3 is 12 residues. CDR3 residues: CASEGDTGELFF. In nucleotides, the CDR3 is TGTGCCAGCGAGGGGGACACCGGGGAGCTGTTTTTT.

This clone is a singleton in its sample. The chain joins TRBV4-1 to TRBJ1-3; no clear D. Looked up from germline, CDR1 is MGHRA and CDR2 is YSYEKL. CDR3 length: 15 amino acids. V was pared by 0 bases and J by 3 bases, with 9 bases between. As DNA, the CDR3 is TGCGCCAGCAGCCAAGATTGGACTGATGGAAACACCATATATTTT. Encoded protein: CASSQDWTDGNTIYF.

The chain carries TRBV2 and TRBJ1-5; no firm D call. Germline V gives CDR1 SNHLY, CDR2 FYNNEI. V was clipped by 7 bases and J by 0 bases, with 7 bases between them. The CDR3 totals 13 residues. CDR3 nucleotides: TGTGCCAGCATGGCAGATAGCAATCAGCCCCAGCATTTT. As protein: CASMADSNQPQHF.

The V call is TRBV5-4, the J call TRBJ2-1; 8 bases are a match to TRBD2. V shed 0 bases, J shed 7 bases, and the junction held 6 bases outside the gene matches. Germline V gives CDR1 SGHNT, CDR2 YYREEE (reference sequence). There are 15 residues in the CDR3. The CDR3 sequence is CASSLAGLGGNEQFF. The DNA of the CDR3 is TGTGCCAGCAGCTTGGCGGGACTAGGGGGGAATGAGCAGTTCTTC.

The chain couples TRBV2 to TRBJ2-5, with a weak D call TRBD1 (5 bases). Germline CDR1 and CDR2: SNHLY and FYNNEI. V lost 8 bases, J lost 5 bases, and 18 bases lay in between. The CDR3 length is 14 residues. Here the CDR3 reads CASFERGQTETQYF. The CDR3 nucleotides read TGTGCCAGCTTTGAAAGGGGCCAAACTGAGACCCAGTACTTC.

The CDR3 DNA sequence: TGTGCCAGCAGTCCCATAGATACGCAGTATTTT. Its protein is CASSPIDTQYF. The chain employs TRBV6-5 and TRBJ2-3; D remains unclear. The CDR3 is 11 residues long. Trimming pared 5 bases from V and 5 bases from J, leaving 5 bases between. From germline, CDR1 is MNHEY and CDR2 SVGAGI.

In its sample, this clone was seen once. The gene calls are TRBV5-1 and TRBJ2-7, with 7 bases aligning to TRBD1. V gave up 1 base and J gave up 5 bases; unmatched junction bases: 9. The CDR3 length is 15 residues. Per the germline V gene, CDR1 is SGHRS and CDR2 is YFSETQ. CDR3 loop: CASSLIQGKGNEQYF. DNA of the CDR3: TGCGCCAGCAGCTTGATACAGGGGAAGGGCAACGAGCAGTACTTC.

The chain employs TRBV5-5 and TRBJ1-1, with D unclear. Looked up from germline, CDR1 is SGHKS and CDR2 is YYEKEE (reference sequence). CDR3 size: 14 residues. Trimming stripped 1 base from V and 0 bases from J, with 7 bases between. CDR3 amino acids: CASSLRGLNTEAFF. The CDR3 coding sequence is TGTGCCAGCAGCTTGAGAGGGTTGAACACTGAAGCTTTCTTT.

The sample holds one count of this clone. The chain employs TRBV27 and TRBJ2-1; a weak D match, TRBD1 (8 bases). The CDR3 extends over 14 amino acids. Germline CDR1 is MNHEY and CDR2 is SMNVEV (reference sequence). Trimming left V 3 bases short and J 10 bases short, with 16 bases between. CDR3 DNA sequence: TGTGCCAGCAGTTTCGGCGGGAGACAGGGGGAGCAGTTCTTC. Translating gives CASSFGGRQGEQFF.

This clone showed up just a few times. The rearrangement joins TRBV12-5 to TRBJ2-1; TRBD2 aligns across 13 bases. CDR3 length: 22 residues. CDR1 and CDR2 from the germline V gene are LGHNT and FRNRAP. Trimming cost V 0 bases and J 0 bases; bases outside gene matches: 14. CDR3 sequence reads: CASGLVLPGLAGPRSSYNEQFF. CDR3 bases: TGTGCTAGTGGTTTGGTACTCCCGGGACTAGCGGGACCCCGGAGCTCCTACAATGAGCAGTTCTTC.

This chain links TRBV5-4 with TRBJ2-1; D is unclear. Germline values: CDR1 SGHNT, CDR2 YYREEE (reference sequence). The CDR3 has 14 residues. V lost 0 bases, J lost 2 bases, and 6 bases lay in between. In DNA, the CDR3 is TGTGCCAGCAGCTTGGGCGTGACCTACAATGAGCAGTTCTTC. Its protein product is CASSLGVTYNEQFF.

The V gene is TRBV24-1, the J gene TRBJ1-5, with a possible D match to TRBD1 (5 bases). Germline V gene data show CDR1 as KGHDR and CDR2 as SFDVKD. Trimming left V 6 bases short and J 7 bases short, with 9 bases between. The CDR3 is made up of 12 amino acids. The CDR3 nucleotides are TGTGCCACCAGTACGGGGGTCCAGCCCCAGCATTTT. Protein: CATSTGVQPQHF.

This chain joins TRBV11-2 and TRBJ2-5; D not resolved. The CDR3 consists of 14 residues. In germline, CDR1 is SGHAT, CDR2 FQNNGV. Trimming removed 3 bases from V and 7 bases from J, with 15 bases in between. CDR3 DNA: TGTGCCAGCAGCTTGGCGAGGCCCCCTGGGACCCAGTACTTC. Protein sequence: CASSLARPPGTQYF.

The gene calls are TRBV3-1 (or the pseudogene TRBV3-2) and TRBJ2-5, with D perhaps matching TRBD1 (5 bases). The germline V gene has CDR1 LGHDT and CDR2 YNNKEL (reference sequence). The CDR3 is made up of 14 amino acids. Trimming pared 8 bases from V and 1 base from J, leaving 14 bases between. This CDR3 reads CASSRTQAQETQYF. CDR3 DNA sequence: TGTGCCAGCTCCCGGACACAAGCCCAAGAGACCCAGTACTTC.

The rearrangement joins TRBV28 to TRBJ1-2; no clear D. V shed 4 bases and J shed 3 bases, with 6 bases lying between them. Germline lookup yields CDR1 MDHEN and CDR2 SYDVKM. This CDR3 contains 12 residues. The CDR3 sequence: CASSSRDYGYTF. DNA of the CDR3: TGTGCCAGCAGTTCTCGGGACTATGGCTACACCTTC.

The count of this clone is one. CDR3 DNA sequence: TGTGCCAGCAGTCTACTAGACAGGGCCAAACAGTTCTTC. Its translation is CASSLLDRAKQFF. This rearrangement joins TRBV27 to TRBJ2-1; 7 nucleotides match TRBD1. CDR3 length: 13 residues. Germline lookup yields CDR1 MNHEY and CDR2 SMNVEV (reference sequence). Trimming at V came to 5 bases and at J to 13 bases, leaving 11 bases not matched to a gene.

The J gene is TRBJ1-3, the V gene TRBV29-1; a weak D match, TRBD1 (6 bases). Between the trimmed V and J ends, which lost 7 bases and 4 bases, there was a span of 17 bases. Germline CDR1 reads SQVTM; CDR2 reads ANQGSEA. This CDR3 spans 14 amino acids. In DNA form, the CDR3 reads TGCAGCGCTCTCAGAACGCAGGGGGGAAACACCATATATTTT. Its translation: CSALRTQGGNTIYF.

The rearrangement links TRBV7-2 to TRBJ2-3; 8 bases line up with TRBD2. V lost 5 bases, J lost 9 bases, and 10 bases stayed unmatched. Germline lookup yields CDR1 SGHTA and CDR2 FQGNSA. The CDR3 spans 14 residues. The CDR3 bases are TGTGCCAGCAGCGCTCAAGCGGGAGAGGGGACGCAGTATTTT. Translating gives CASSAQAGEGTQYF.

The J gene is TRBJ2-3, the V gene TRBV7-9, with D possibly TRBD1 on 7 matching bases. V shed 6 bases and J shed 8 bases, with 21 bases lying between them. The CDR3 has 15 residues. Germline V gene lookup returns CDR1 SEHNR and CDR2 FQNEAQ (reference sequence). The CDR3 sequence is CASSWTGGPAGTQYF. DNA of the CDR3: TGTGCCAGCAGTTGGACAGGAGGGCCCGCAGGTACGCAGTATTTT.